A single count supports the clone carrying this TCR beta chain. Trimming took 8 bases from V and 0 from J, leaving 10 bases between them. The CDR3 runs to 14 residues. Germline CDR1 MDHEN, CDR2 SYDVKM. These data originate in a study of shared clonotypes between healthy human individuals. On the study more broadly: The study used three CD4 naive, three CD4 memory, two CD8 naive and one CD8 memory plate per donor.

TCRdb keeps only in-frame clones here, not all; method: immunoSEQ multiplex PCR. Found here are roughly 720,000 clones, roughly 87% of them singletons; the top ten hold 34%. This clonotype originated in a young man in good health. Some clones in this sample may be carry-over from other donors' samples. The chain couples TRBV28 to TRBJ1-4; D unresolved. Specimen: memory CD8+ T cells from PBMCs. Subset indicated: CD45RO+ cells pooled with CCR7-negative TemRA cells. CDR3 protein: CASRPPATNEKLFF. The CDR3 region has the DNA TGTGCCAGCCGCCCCCCAGCAACTAATGAAAAACTGTTTTTT.